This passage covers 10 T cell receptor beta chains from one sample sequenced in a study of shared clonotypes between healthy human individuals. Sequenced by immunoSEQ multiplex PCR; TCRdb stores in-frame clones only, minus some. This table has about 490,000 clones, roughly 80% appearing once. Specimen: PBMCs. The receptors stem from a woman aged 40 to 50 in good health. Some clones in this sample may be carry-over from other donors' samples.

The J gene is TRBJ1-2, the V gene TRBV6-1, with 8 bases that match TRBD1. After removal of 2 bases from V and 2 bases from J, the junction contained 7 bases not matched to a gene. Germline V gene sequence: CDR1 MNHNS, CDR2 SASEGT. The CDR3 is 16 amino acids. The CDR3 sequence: CASSELAGQVNYGYTF. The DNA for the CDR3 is TGTGCCAGCAGTGAATTGGCGGGACAGGTGAACTATGGCTACACCTTC.

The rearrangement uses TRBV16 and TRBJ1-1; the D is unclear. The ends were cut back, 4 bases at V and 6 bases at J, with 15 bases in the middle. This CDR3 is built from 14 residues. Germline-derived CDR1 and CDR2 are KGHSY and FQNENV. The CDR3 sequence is CASSLQASASEAFF. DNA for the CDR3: TGTGCCAGCAGCCTTCAAGCTAGTGCATCTGAAGCTTTCTTT.

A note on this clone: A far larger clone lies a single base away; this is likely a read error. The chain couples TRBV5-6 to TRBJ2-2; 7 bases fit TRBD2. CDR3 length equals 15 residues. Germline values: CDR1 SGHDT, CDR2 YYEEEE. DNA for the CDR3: TGTACCAGCAGCTTGAGTGGGACTAATTACGGGGAGCTGTTTTTT. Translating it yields CTSSLSGTNYGELFF. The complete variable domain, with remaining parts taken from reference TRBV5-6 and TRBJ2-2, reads DAGVTQSPTHLIKTRGQQVTLRCSPKSGHDTVSWYQQALGQGPQFIFQYYEEEERQRGNFPDRFSGHQFPNYSSELNVNALLLGDSALYLCTSSLSGTNYGELFFGEGSRLTVL.

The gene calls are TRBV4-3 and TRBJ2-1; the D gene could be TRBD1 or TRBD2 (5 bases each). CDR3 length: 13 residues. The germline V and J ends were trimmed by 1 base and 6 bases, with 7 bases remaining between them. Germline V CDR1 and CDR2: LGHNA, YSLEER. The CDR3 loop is CASSQVGVNEQFF. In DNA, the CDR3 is TGCGCCAGCAGCCAAGTGGGGGTCAATGAGCAGTTCTTC.

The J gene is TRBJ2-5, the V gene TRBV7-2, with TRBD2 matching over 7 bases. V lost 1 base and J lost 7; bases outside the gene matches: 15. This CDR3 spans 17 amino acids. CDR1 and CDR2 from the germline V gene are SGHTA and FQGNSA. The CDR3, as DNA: TGTGCCAGCAGCTTAGAGGCTAGCGGAGGGGCGGGGAGGACCCAGTACTTC. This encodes CASSLEASGGAGRTQYF.

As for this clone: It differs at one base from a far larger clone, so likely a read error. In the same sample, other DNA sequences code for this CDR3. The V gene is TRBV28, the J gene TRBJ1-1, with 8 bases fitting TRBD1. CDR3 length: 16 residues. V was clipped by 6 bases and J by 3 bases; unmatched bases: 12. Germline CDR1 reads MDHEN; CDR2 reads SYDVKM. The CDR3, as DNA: TGTGCCAGCAGCTTCGGACAGGGCTTAGATTACACTGAAGCTTTCTTT. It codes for CASSFGQGLDYTEAFF.

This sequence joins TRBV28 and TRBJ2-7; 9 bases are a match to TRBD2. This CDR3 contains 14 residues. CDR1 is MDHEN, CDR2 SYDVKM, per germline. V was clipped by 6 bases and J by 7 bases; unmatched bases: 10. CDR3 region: CASSPVSGSLEQYF. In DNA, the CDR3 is TGTGCCAGCAGCCCAGTTAGCGGGAGCTTAGAGCAGTACTTC.

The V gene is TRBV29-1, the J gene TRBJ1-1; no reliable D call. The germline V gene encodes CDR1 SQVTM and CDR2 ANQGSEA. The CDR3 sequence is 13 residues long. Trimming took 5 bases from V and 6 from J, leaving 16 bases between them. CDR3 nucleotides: TGCAGCGTTCACACCCAGCTTGGTTCTGAAGCTTTCTTT. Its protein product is CSVHTQLGSEAFF.

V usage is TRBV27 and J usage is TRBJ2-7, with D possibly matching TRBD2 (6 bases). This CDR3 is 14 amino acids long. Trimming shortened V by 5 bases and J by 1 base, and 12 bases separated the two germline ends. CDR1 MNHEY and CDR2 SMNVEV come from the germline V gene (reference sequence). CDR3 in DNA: TGTGCCAGCAGTCCCCGACTAGATTCCTACGAGCAGTACTTC. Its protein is CASSPRLDSYEQYF.

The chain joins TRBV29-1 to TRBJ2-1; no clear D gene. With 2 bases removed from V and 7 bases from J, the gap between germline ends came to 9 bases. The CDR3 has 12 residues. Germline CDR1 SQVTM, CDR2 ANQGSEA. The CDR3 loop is CSVERVGNEQFF. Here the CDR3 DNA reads TGCAGCGTTGAACGGGTTGGGAATGAGCAGTTCTTC.